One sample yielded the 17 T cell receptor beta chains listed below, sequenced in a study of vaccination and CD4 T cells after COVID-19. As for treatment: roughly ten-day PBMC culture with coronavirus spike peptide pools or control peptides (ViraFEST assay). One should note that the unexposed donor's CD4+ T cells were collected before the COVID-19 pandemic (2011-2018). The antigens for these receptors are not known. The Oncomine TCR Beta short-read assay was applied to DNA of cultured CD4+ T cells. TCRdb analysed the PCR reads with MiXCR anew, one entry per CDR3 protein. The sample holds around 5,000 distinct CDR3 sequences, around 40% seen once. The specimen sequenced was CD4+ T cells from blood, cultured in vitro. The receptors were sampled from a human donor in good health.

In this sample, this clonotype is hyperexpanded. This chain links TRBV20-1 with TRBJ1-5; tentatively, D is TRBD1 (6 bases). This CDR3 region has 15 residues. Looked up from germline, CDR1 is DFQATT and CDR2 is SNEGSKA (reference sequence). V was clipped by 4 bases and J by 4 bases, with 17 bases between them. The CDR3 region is CSATRQASFNQPQHF. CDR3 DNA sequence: TGCAGTGCTACGCGACAGGCCTCCTTTAATCAGCCCCAGCATTTT.

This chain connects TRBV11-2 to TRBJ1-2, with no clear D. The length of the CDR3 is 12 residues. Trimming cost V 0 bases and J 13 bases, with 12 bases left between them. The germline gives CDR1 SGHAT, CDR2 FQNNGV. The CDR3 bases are TGTGCCAGCAGCTTAGAAAACCTCCAAGGCACCTTC. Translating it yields CASSLENLQGTF.

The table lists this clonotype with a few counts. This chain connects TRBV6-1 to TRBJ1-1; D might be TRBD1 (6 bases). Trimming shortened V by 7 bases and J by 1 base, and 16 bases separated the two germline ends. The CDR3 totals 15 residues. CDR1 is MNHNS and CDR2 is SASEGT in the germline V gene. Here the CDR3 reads CASKLWGGANTEAFF. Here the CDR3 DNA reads TGTGCCAGCAAACTATGGGGGGGGGCGAACACTGAAGCTTTCTTT.

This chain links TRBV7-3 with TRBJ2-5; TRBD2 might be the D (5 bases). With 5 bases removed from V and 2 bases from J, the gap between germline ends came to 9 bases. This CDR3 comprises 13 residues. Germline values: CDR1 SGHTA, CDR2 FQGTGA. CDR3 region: CASSRGYQETQYF. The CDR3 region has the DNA TGTGCCAGCAGCCGCGGGTATCAAGAGACCCAGTACTTC.

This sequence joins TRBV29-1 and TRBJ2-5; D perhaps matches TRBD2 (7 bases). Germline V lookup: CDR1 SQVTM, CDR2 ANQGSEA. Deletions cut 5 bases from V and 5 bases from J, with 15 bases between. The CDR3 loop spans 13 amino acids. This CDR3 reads CSVRRGAGETQYF. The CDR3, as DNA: TGCAGCGTTCGTCGGGGGGCCGGGGAGACCCAGTACTTC.

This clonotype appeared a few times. CDR3 DNA: TGTGCCAGCAGCCAAGGGGGTTTTGGGACAGGGGACTATGGCTACACCTTC. Protein: CASSQGGFGTGDYGYTF. This sequence joins TRBV4-2 and TRBJ1-2; 10 bases map to TRBD1. Looked up from germline, CDR1 is LGHNA and CDR2 is YNFKEQ. Losses at the gene ends were 1 base for V and 3 bases for J; bases not matched to a gene: 8. The CDR3 is 17 residues long.

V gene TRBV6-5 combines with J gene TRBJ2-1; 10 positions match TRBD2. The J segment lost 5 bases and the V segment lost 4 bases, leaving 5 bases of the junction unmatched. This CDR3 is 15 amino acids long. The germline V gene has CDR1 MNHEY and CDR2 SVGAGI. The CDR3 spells CASSFSGGHDNEQFF. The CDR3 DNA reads TGTGCCAGCAGTTTTAGCGGGGGGCACGACAATGAGCAGTTCTTC.

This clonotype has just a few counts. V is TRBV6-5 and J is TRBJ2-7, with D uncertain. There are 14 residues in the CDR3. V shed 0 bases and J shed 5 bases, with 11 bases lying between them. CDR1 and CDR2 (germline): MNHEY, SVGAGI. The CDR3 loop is CASSYSRSPHEQYF. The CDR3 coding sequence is TGTGCCAGCAGTTACTCTCGATCCCCCCACGAGCAGTACTTC.

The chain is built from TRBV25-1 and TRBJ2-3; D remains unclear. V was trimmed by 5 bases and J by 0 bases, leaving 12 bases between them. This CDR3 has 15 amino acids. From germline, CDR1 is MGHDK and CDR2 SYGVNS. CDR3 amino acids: CASSQTYSSTDTQYF. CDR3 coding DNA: TGTGCCAGCAGTCAGACTTACTCTAGCACAGATACGCAGTATTTT.

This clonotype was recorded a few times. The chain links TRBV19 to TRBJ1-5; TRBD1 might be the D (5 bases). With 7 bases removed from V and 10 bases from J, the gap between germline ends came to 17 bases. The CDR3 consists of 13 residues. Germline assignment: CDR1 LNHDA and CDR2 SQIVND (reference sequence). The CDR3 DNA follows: TGTGCCAGTACCTCTACGACAGTAACTCCCCAGCATTTT. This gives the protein CASTSTTVTPQHF.

The CDR3 DNA sequence: TGTGCCAGCAGCCAAGTAGGGGCAGGGACAGATACGCAGTATTTT. As protein: CASSQVGAGTDTQYF. This chain joins TRBV7-3 and TRBJ2-3, with a tentative D call TRBD1 (5 bases). Trimming left V 5 bases short and J 3 bases short, with 15 bases between. The CDR3 loop spans 15 amino acids. CDR1 SGHTA and CDR2 FQGTGA come from the germline V gene.

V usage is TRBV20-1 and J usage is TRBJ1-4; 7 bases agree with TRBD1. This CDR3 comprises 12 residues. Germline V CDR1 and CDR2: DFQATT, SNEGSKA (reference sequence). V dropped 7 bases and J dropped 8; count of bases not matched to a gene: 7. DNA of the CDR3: TGCAGTGTCCGGGACAGCGTAGAAAAACTGTTTTTT. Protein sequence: CSVRDSVEKLFF.

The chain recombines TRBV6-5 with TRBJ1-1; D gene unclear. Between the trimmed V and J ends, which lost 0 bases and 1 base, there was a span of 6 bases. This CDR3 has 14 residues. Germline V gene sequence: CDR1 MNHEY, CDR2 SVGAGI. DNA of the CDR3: TGTGCCAGCAGTTACTCTCCGTCGAACACTGAAGCTTTCTTT. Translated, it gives CASSYSPSNTEAFF.

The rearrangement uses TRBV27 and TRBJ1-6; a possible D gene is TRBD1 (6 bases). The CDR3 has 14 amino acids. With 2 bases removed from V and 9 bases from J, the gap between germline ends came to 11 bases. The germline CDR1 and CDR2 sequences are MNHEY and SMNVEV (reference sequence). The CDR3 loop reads CASSLKQGTSPLHF. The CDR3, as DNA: TGTGCCAGCAGTTTAAAACAGGGTACTTCACCCCTCCACTTT.

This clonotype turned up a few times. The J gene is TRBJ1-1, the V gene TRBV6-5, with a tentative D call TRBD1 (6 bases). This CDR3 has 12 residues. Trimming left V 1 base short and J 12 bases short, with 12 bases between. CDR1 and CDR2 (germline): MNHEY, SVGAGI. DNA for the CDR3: TGTGCCAGCAGTTACTGGGGGCAGAACCCTTTCTTT. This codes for CASSYWGQNPFF.

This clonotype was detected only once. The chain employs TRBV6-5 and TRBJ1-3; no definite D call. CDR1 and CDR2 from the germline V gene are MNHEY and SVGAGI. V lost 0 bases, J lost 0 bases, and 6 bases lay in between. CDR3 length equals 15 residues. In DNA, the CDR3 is TGTGCCAGCAGTTACTCCCGATACTCTGGAAACACCATATATTTT. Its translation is CASSYSRYSGNTIYF.

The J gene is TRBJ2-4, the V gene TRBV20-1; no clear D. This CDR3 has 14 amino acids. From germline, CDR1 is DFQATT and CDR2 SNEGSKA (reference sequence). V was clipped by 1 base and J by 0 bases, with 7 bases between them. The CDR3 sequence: CSARGPLAKNIQYF. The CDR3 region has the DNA TGCAGTGCTAGAGGACCATTAGCCAAAAACATTCAGTACTTC.